The 15 T cell receptor beta chains in this list originate from one sample, sequenced in a study of a mutant IDH1 vaccine in newly diagnosed glioma. As to time point: baseline, week 1 (first vaccination visit). Treatment: pre-vaccination baseline after standard-of-care therapy. Some clones are missing from TCRdb's copy, which holds only in-frame ones; the method was immunoSEQ multiplex PCR. The repertoire consists of around 88,000 clones, with about four fifths occurring once and the leading ten covering 6.5% to 9.5%. This material consisted of PBMCs, taken from a glioma patient treated with radiotherapy, temozolomide or both. The receptors stem from a man in his forties or fifties with glioma.

The chain has TRBV30 and TRBJ1-4, with unresolved D. This CDR3 contains 13 residues. The V and J ends lost 4 bases and 7 bases respectively, with 13 bases between them. Germline V gene sequence: CDR1 GTSNPN, CDR2 SVGIG (reference sequence). The CDR3 region is CAWNPMGAEKLFF. The CDR3 DNA is TGTGCCTGGAATCCAATGGGCGCTGAAAAACTGTTTTTT.

This clone was seen only once. The gene calls are TRBV2 and TRBJ2-7; maybe TRBD1 (6 bases). This CDR3 region has 14 residues. Deletions cut 2 bases from V and 4 bases from J, with 12 bases between. From germline, CDR1 is SNHLY and CDR2 FYNNEI. For the CDR3, the DNA is TGTGCCAGCAGTGAAAACAGGGTTGTATACGAGCAGTACTTC. Translated, it gives CASSENRVVYEQYF.

This clone came up a few times. V usage is TRBV6-6 and J usage is TRBJ2-2; D might be TRBD2 (5 bases). The ends were cut back, 8 bases at V and 1 base at J, with 8 bases in the middle. CDR1 and CDR2 from the germline V gene are MNHNY and SVGAGI (reference sequence). This CDR3 comprises 13 residues. The CDR3 sequence is CASARGNTGELFF. The CDR3 coding sequence is TGTGCCAGCGCTCGGGGGAACACCGGGGAGCTGTTTTTT.

V gene TRBV7-3 combines with J gene TRBJ2-3; 9 bases are a match to TRBD2. The CDR3 runs 14 residues. Per germline, CDR1 SGHTA and CDR2 FQGTGA. V lost 4 bases and J lost 6; bases outside the gene matches: 5. CDR3 DNA sequence: TGTGCCAGCAGCTCCGGGACTAGCAGCGATACGCAGTATTTT. Translating it yields CASSSGTSSDTQYF.

The CDR3 reads CASSARDFTYNEQFF. Written as DNA, the CDR3 is TGTGCCAGCAGCGCCCGGGACTTTACTTACAATGAGCAGTTCTTC. The chain couples TRBV7-8 to TRBJ2-1, with D perhaps matching TRBD2 (6 bases). The V gene lost 5 bases and the J gene lost 4 bases, with 15 bases spanning the gap. This CDR3 is 15 amino acids long. Germline CDR1 SGHVS, CDR2 FQNEAQ. The whole variable domain, remainder taken from reference TRBV7-8 and TRBJ2-1, is GAGVSQSPRYKVAKRGQDVALRCDPISGHVSLFWYQQALGQGPEFLTYFQNEAQLDKSGLPSDRFFAERPEGSVSTLKIQRTQQEDSAVYLCASSARDFTYNEQFFGPGTRLTVL.

The V and J genes are TRBV5-1 and TRBJ2-3, with 9 bases aligning to TRBD2. The CDR3 length is 14 residues. Germline CDR1 is SGHRS and CDR2 is YFSETQ. V was clipped by 4 bases and J by 5 bases; unmatched bases: 5. CDR3 amino acids: CASSAGLAIDTQYF. As DNA, the CDR3 is TGCGCCAGCAGCGCAGGACTAGCGATAGATACGCAGTATTTT. Full variable domain (missing parts from reference TRBV5-1 and TRBJ2-3): KAGVTQTPRYLIKTRGQQVTLSCSPISGHRSVSWYQQTPGQGLQFLFEYFSETQRNKGNFPGRFSGRQFSNSRSEMNVSTLELGDSALYLCASSAGLAIDTQYFGPGTRLTVL.

This chain connects TRBV19 to TRBJ1-3; unclear D gene. Germline V gives CDR1 LNHDA, CDR2 SQIVND (reference sequence). CDR3 length: 14 residues. The ends were cut back, 7 bases at V and 1 base at J, with 11 bases in the middle. The CDR3 DNA sequence: TGTGCCAGTACTCCAACGGGGTCTGGAAACACCATATATTTT. Amino acid sequence: CASTPTGSGNTIYF.

The chain's CDR3 is CASSVREAGGLMNTEAFF. The CDR3 DNA reads as TGTGCCAGCAGCGTCCGGGAGGCAGGGGGCTTGATGAACACTGAAGCTTTCTTT. V usage is TRBV7-2 and J usage is TRBJ1-1; 8 bases fit TRBD1. This CDR3 has 18 residues. Germline trimming cut 5 bases from V and 0 bases from J; bases unmatched to any gene: 14. CDR1 and CDR2 (germline): SGHTA, FQGNSA.

The rearrangement links TRBV9 to TRBJ1-1; the D gene is possibly TRBD1 (5 bases). V lost 4 bases, J lost 8 bases, and 21 bases lay in between. The CDR3 has 15 amino acids. Germline CDR1 is SGDLS and CDR2 is YYNGEE. Here the CDR3 DNA reads TGTGCCAGCAGCCCCAGAGCCTTAGACGGGACCGAAGCTTTCTTT. Amino acids: CASSPRALDGTEAFF.

This clone appeared once. The chain employs TRBV7-8 and TRBJ1-2; D is undetermined. This CDR3 spans 12 amino acids. V was shortened by 5 bases and J by 6 bases, with 10 bases between the two germline ends. Looked up from germline, CDR1 is SGHVS and CDR2 is FQNEAQ. The CDR3 loop reads CASSLTEHGYTF. The CDR3 DNA follows: TGTGCCAGCAGCCTAACGGAGCATGGCTACACCTTC.

The chain uses TRBV18 and TRBJ1-4, with D perhaps matching TRBD1 (5 bases). The CDR3 totals 18 residues. The V gene's germline CDR1 is KGHSH and CDR2 LQKENI. V was clipped by 4 bases and J by 0 bases, with 18 bases between them. CDR3 residues: CASSLNQPGTATNEKLFF. CDR3 DNA sequence: TGTGCCAGCTCACTGAATCAACCGGGGACTGCAACTAATGAAAAACTGTTTTTT.

The chain is built from TRBV7-6 and TRBJ2-1, with TRBD2 matching 9 bases. Germline CDR1 and CDR2: SGHVS and FNYEAQ. This CDR3 comprises 15 residues. V was clipped by 5 bases and J by 2 bases; unmatched bases: 4. CDR3 sequence: CASSLSGGAYNEQFF. The CDR3 DNA is TGTGCCAGCAGCCTTAGCGGGGGCGCCTACAATGAGCAGTTCTTC.

This rearrangement joins TRBV4-2 to TRBJ2-3; D could derive from TRBD1 or TRBD2 (6 bases each). Trimming removed 3 bases at V and 3 bases at J, with 19 bases between. Germline CDR1 and CDR2: LGHNA and YNFKEQ. This CDR3 is 17 amino acids long. The CDR3 loop is CASSHSSGAQETDTQYF. The CDR3 region has the DNA TGTGCCAGCAGCCACTCCTCGGGGGCTCAAGAGACAGATACGCAGTATTTT.

V is TRBV9 and J is TRBJ1-3; possible D gene TRBD1, 5 bases. Germline V CDR1 and CDR2: SGDLS, YYNGEE. V lost 5 bases and J 6 bases, leaving 12 bases between the germline ends. This CDR3 has 13 residues. CDR3 in amino acids: CASRRQGENTIYF. DNA for the CDR3: TGTGCCAGCAGAAGGCAGGGCGAAAACACCATATATTTT.

The chain is built from TRBV18 and TRBJ2-7; the match to TRBD2 covers 7 bases. This CDR3 has 14 residues. With V trimmed by 2 bases and J by 3 bases, 4 bases remained unmatched. The germline CDR1 and CDR2 sequences are KGHSH and LQKENI. CDR3 protein: CASSPGGDIYEQYF. In DNA, the CDR3 is TGTGCCAGCTCACCAGGGGGGGATATCTACGAGCAGTACTTC.